This TCR beta chain emerged from a study of blood T cell repertoires in COVID-19. TCRdb's copy holds only in-frame clones and misses some; the assay was immunoSEQ multiplex PCR. The repertoire holds approximately 240,000 clones, with under 90% as singletons. Per germline, CDR1 SGHRS and CDR2 YFSETQ. V was clipped by 3 bases and J by 4 bases; unmatched bases: 10. The length of the CDR3 is 17 residues. Input material: peripheral blood. The chain is built from TRBV5-1 and TRBJ1-3; 10 bases match TRBD1. This receptor was obtained from a woman older than 75 with active or convalescent COVID-19. This CDR3 reads CASSSSPTGGTGNTIYF. CDR3 in DNA: TGCGCCAGCAGCTCCTCGCCGACAGGGGGCACAGGAAACACCATATATTTT.